What follows are 27 T cell receptor beta chains derived from one specimen sequenced in a study of identical twins. TCRdb reanalysed the 5' RACE reads using MiXCR and keeps one entry per CDR3 protein. The sample lists 690,000 or so distinct CDR3 sequences; around 8.3% were seen once. This same sample was also part of a study on yellow fever vaccine responses in identical twins.

Sequenced input: PBMCs. The receptors shown here come from a woman aged 18-29 years in good health.

This clonotype has a handful of counts. The V and J genes are TRBV5-1 and TRBJ2-2, with TRBD1 matching over 8 bases. CDR1 SGHRS and CDR2 YFSETQ come from the germline V gene. V lost 5 bases to trimming and J lost 5 bases; unmatched junction nucleotides: 11. The CDR3 is 16 amino acids. The CDR3: CASSQEGQGATGELFF. The DNA for the CDR3 is TGCGCCAGCAGTCAAGAAGGGCAGGGGGCAACCGGGGAGCTGTTTTTT. Full variable domain (remainder filled in from reference TRBV5-1 and TRBJ2-2): KAGVTQTPRYLIKTRGQQVTLSCSPISGHRSVSWYQQTPGQGLQFLFEYFSETQRNKGNFPGRFSGRQFSNSRSEMNVSTLELGDSALYLCASSQEGQGATGELFFGEGSRLTVL.

This clonotype occurred a few times. The chain recombines TRBV6-5 with TRBJ2-1, with D perhaps TRBD1 or TRBD2 (5 bases each). V dropped 5 bases and J dropped 12 bases, with 11 bases sitting between them. The CDR3 loop spans 11 amino acids. Per germline, CDR1 MNHEY and CDR2 SVGAGI. The CDR3 spells CASSRLGAQFF. For the CDR3, the DNA is TGTGCCAGCAGTCGACTCGGGGCGCAGTTCTTC.

This chain links TRBV24-1 with TRBJ2-5; the match to TRBD2 covers 11 bases. Germline V gives CDR1 KGHDR, CDR2 SFDVKD. This CDR3 is built from 13 residues. Trimming removed 9 bases from V and 5 bases from J; junction bases left unmatched: 4. The DNA for the CDR3 is TGTGCCACCGGAGGACTAGCGGGCGAGACCCAGTACTTC. Translated, it gives CATGGLAGETQYF.

In the case of this clonotype: This could be a read error, since a much larger clone is one nucleotide away. The chain carries TRBV27 and TRBJ2-3; maybe TRBD2 (5 bases). Germline assignment: CDR1 MNHEY and CDR2 SMNVEV (reference sequence). V lost 4 bases and J lost 9, with 20 bases in between. This CDR3 has 15 amino acids. CDR3 DNA sequence: TGTGCCAGCAGTTCCCCCGAAGGAGGTCGAGAAACGCAGTATTTT. Residues: CASSSPEGGRETQYF.

The J gene is TRBJ2-7, the V gene TRBV5-6; 12 bases match TRBD1. CDR1 SGHDT and CDR2 YYEEEE come from the germline V gene. After removal of 9 bases from V and 2 bases from J, the junction contained 18 bases not matched to a gene. The CDR3 sequence is 18 residues long. The CDR3 sequence: CATSGQGASWTATYEQYF. The CDR3 DNA reads TGTGCCACCTCGGGACAGGGGGCCAGCTGGACGGCAACCTACGAGCAGTACTTC. Filled out from reference TRBV5-6 and TRBJ2-7, the complete variable domain reads DAGVTQSPTHLIKTRGQQVTLRCSPKSGHDTVSWYQQALGQGPQFIFQYYEEEERQRGNFPDRFSGHQFPNYSSELNVNALLLGDSALYLCATSGQGASWTATYEQYFGPGTRLTVT.

The table lists this clonotype with a few counts. The rearrangement uses TRBV7-2 and TRBJ2-3, with a possible D match to TRBD1 (6 bases). The CDR3 spans 16 residues. Trimming pared 3 bases from V and 0 bases from J, leaving 13 bases between. Per germline, CDR1 SGHTA and CDR2 FQGNSA. The DNA for the CDR3 is TGTGCCAGCAGCTTCGGGACAAGACCTAGCACAGATACGCAGTATTTT. Protein product: CASSFGTRPSTDTQYF. Combining the CDR3 with reference TRBV7-2 and TRBJ2-3 gives the whole variable domain GAGVSQSPSNKVTEKGKDVELRCDPISGHTALYWYRQSLGQGLEFLIYFQGNSAPDKSGLPSDRFSAERTGGSVSTLTIQRTQQEDSAVYLCASSFGTRPSTDTQYFGPGTRLTVL.

In this sample, this clonotype turned up a few times. The chain uses TRBV20-1 and TRBJ1-1, with D unclear. Trimming cost V 5 bases and J 1 base, with 17 bases left between them. This CDR3 region has 15 residues. Germline CDR1 DFQATT, CDR2 SNEGSKA (reference sequence). The CDR3 bases are TGCAGTGCTCAGACCGGTCAGGTTTCGAACACTGAAGCTTTCTTT. Translated, it gives CSAQTGQVSNTEAFF.

This clonotype was seen only a few times. The V and J genes are TRBV21-1 and TRBJ2-7; TRBD1, the D gene given by the table, was not confirmed from the DNA. TRBV21-1 is flagged as a pseudogene. The CDR3 contains 16 residues. CDR3 nucleotides: TGTGCCAGCAGCAACCGCGTGGACAGGGTTCCCTACGAGCAGTACTTC. It encodes CASSNRVDRVPYEQYF.

The chain recombines TRBV21-1 with TRBJ2-1; TRBD2, the D gene given by the table, was not confirmed from the DNA. TRBV21-1 is a listed pseudogene. This CDR3 has 14 amino acids. In nucleotides, the CDR3 is TGTGCCAGCAGCTCCCTCACTAGTGACAATGAGCAGTTCTTC. Translating gives CASSSLTSDNEQFF.

The chain combines TRBV29-1 with TRBJ2-3, with 11 bases fitting TRBD2. Germline trimming cut 2 bases from V and 1 base from J; bases unmatched to any gene: 17. In germline, CDR1 is SQVTM, CDR2 ANQGSEA. The CDR3 totals 20 residues. As DNA, the CDR3 is TGCAGCGTTGAAAGCCCCGGTGACAACTCGGGACTAGCGGGCACAGATACGCAGTATTTT. It translates to CSVESPGDNSGLAGTDTQYF.

This clonotype was picked up many times. V gene TRBV12-3 or TRBV12-4 combines with J gene TRBJ2-1; 7 bases are shared with TRBD2. The length of the CDR3 is 15 residues. The V segment lost 6 bases and the J segment 4 bases; nucleotides outside the gene matches: 9. CDR3 protein: CASRQASGSYNEQFF. The CDR3 region has the DNA TGTGCCAGCAGGCAAGCTAGCGGTTCTTACAATGAGCAGTTCTTC.

The chain links TRBV12-3 or TRBV12-4 to TRBJ1-1; no clear D. The CDR3 totals 13 residues. V dropped 2 bases and J dropped 3 bases, with 7 bases sitting between them. The CDR3 DNA reads TGTGCCAGCAGTTTAAGCACGGACACTGAAGCTTTCTTT. Translation gives CASSLSTDTEAFF.

At least ten counts were recorded for this clonotype. The chain has TRBV12-3 or TRBV12-4 and TRBJ2-7; D remains unclear. V was clipped by 4 bases and J by 5 bases, with 12 bases between them. The length of the CDR3 is 13 residues. CDR3 residues: CASSSPERDEQYF. In DNA form, the CDR3 reads TGTGCCAGCAGTTCCCCCGAAAGGGACGAGCAGTACTTC.

The chain is built from TRBV30 and TRBJ2-2, with D possibly TRBD1 on 5 matching bases. Germline V gives CDR1 GTSNPN, CDR2 SVGIG (reference sequence). The CDR3 length is 13 residues. Trimming took 1 base from V and 3 from J, leaving 6 bases between them. CDR3 amino acids: CAWSEQDTGELFF. CDR3 sequence (DNA): TGTGCCTGGAGTGAACAGGACACCGGGGAGCTGTTTTTT.

This chain's CDR3 is CASSRDHPAVYNEQFF. CDR3 DNA: TGCGCCAGCAGCCGCGATCACCCGGCGGTGTACAATGAGCAGTTCTTC. The chain couples TRBV4-3 to TRBJ2-1; D gene unclear. The ends were cut back, 4 bases at V and 4 bases at J, with 17 bases in the middle. The CDR3 loop spans 16 amino acids. Germline values: CDR1 LGHNA, CDR2 YSLEER.

This clonotype was recorded at least ten times. The genes are TRBV2 and TRBJ2-2, with D hard to call. V was shortened by 5 bases and J by 1 base, with 5 bases between the two germline ends. CDR3 length: 13 residues. Germline CDR1 and CDR2: SNHLY and FYNNEI. CDR3 loop: CASSTGNTGELFF. As DNA, the CDR3 is TGTGCCAGCAGTACGGGGAACACCGGGGAGCTGTTTTTT.

The sample holds many counts of this clonotype. The chain combines TRBV9 with TRBJ2-1, with D perhaps TRBD2 (5 bases). V gave up 4 bases and J gave up 9 bases, with 14 bases separating them. Germline CDR1 reads SGDLS; CDR2 reads YYNGEE. The CDR3 loop spans 13 amino acids. The CDR3 loop is CASSLSTRGEQFF. The CDR3 DNA follows: TGTGCCAGCAGCCTGTCTACCCGGGGTGAGCAGTTCTTC.

This clonotype was observed many times. V and J are TRBV7-9 and TRBJ2-3; 11 nucleotides agree with TRBD2. Germline trimming cut 4 bases from V and 2 bases from J; bases unmatched to any gene: 8. Germline V gene lookup returns CDR1 SEHNR and CDR2 FQNEAQ (reference sequence). The CDR3 consists of 17 residues. CDR3: CASSSPRLAGFTDTQYF. CDR3 nucleotides: TGTGCCAGCAGCTCCCCGAGACTAGCGGGGTTCACAGATACGCAGTATTTT.

The gene calls are TRBV24-1 and TRBJ1-2; D is undetermined. V was pared by 6 bases and J by 4 bases, with 8 bases between. This CDR3 has 12 amino acids. Germline V gives CDR1 KGHDR, CDR2 SFDVKD. The CDR3 here is CATSFSTYGYTF. The CDR3 DNA follows: TGTGCCACCAGTTTCTCTACCTATGGCTACACCTTC.

This clonotype was observed a handful of times. The rearrangement links TRBV24-1 to TRBJ2-3, with 10 bases matching TRBD2. This CDR3 has 17 residues. CDR1 is KGHDR and CDR2 is SFDVKD in the germline V gene. With V trimmed by 4 bases and J by 0 bases, 6 bases remained unmatched. The DNA of the CDR3 is TGTGCCACCAGTGACGCTAGCGGGGGCAGAAGCACAGATACGCAGTATTTT. This translates into CATSDASGGRSTDTQYF.

J is TRBJ1-4 and V is TRBV12-3 or TRBV12-4, with D possibly matching TRBD1 (5 bases). V gave up 3 bases and J gave up 5 bases, with 10 bases separating them. This CDR3 is 14 amino acids long. In nucleotides, the CDR3 is TGTGCCAGCAGTTTCGCAGGGCTGAATGAAAAACTGTTTTTT. This encodes CASSFAGLNEKLFF.

The V call is TRBV20-1, the J call TRBJ2-1, with 7 bases aligning to TRBD2. V gave up 0 bases and J gave up 1 base; unmatched junction bases: 6. From germline, CDR1 is DFQATT and CDR2 SNEGSKA (reference sequence). The CDR3 contains 16 residues. The CDR3 DNA follows: TGCAGTGCTAGAGATCGGCTAGCGGTGTCCTACAATGAGCAGTTCTTC. Its translation: CSARDRLAVSYNEQFF.

This clonotype was seen repeatedly, ten times or more. The rearrangement links TRBV5-5 to TRBJ1-4, with D hard to call. Trimming took 1 base from V and 4 from J, leaving 8 bases between them. CDR3 length: 14 amino acids. Germline lookup yields CDR1 SGHKS and CDR2 YYEKEE (reference sequence). DNA of the CDR3: TGTGCCAGCAGCTTGATGTGGGATAATGAAAAACTGTTTTTT. Its protein is CASSLMWDNEKLFF.

This clonotype came up many times. The rearrangement uses TRBV10-3 and TRBJ2-7, with 7 positions matching TRBD1. The CDR3 runs 13 residues. V lost 6 bases and J lost 2; bases outside the gene matches: 4. Looked up from germline, CDR1 is ENHRY and CDR2 is SYGVKD. The CDR3 reads CAISGTVTYEQYF. CDR3 bases: TGTGCCATCAGCGGGACAGTAACCTACGAGCAGTACTTC.

The V gene is TRBV5-5, the J gene TRBJ1-1; D gene unclear. V was trimmed by 0 bases and J by 2 bases, leaving 5 bases between them. Germline loops: CDR1 SGHKS, CDR2 YYEKEE (reference sequence). The CDR3 is 13 amino acids. The CDR3 is CASSLGINTEAFF. DNA of the CDR3: TGTGCCAGCAGCTTGGGAATCAACACTGAAGCTTTCTTT. Full variable domain (missing parts from reference TRBV5-5 and TRBJ1-1): DAGVTQSPTHLIKTRGQQVTLRCSPISGHKSVSWYQQVLGQGPQFIFQYYEKEERGRGNFPDRFSARQFPNYSSELNVNALLLGDSALYLCASSLGINTEAFFGQGTRLTVV.

The rearrangement uses TRBV7-2 and TRBJ2-7, with 7 bases aligning to TRBD1. The CDR3 consists of 14 residues. Germline V gene data show CDR1 as SGHTA and CDR2 as FQGNSA. The junction had 4 bases not matched to a gene; V was cut back by 2 bases and J by 3 bases. The CDR3 sequence is CASSLWDSIYEQYF. The CDR3 DNA reads as TGTGCCAGCAGCTTATGGGACAGCATCTACGAGCAGTACTTC.

This clonotype came up a few times. This chain joins TRBV2 and TRBJ2-3; either TRBD1 or TRBD2 may supply D (6 bases each). With 3 bases removed from V and 7 bases from J, the gap between germline ends came to 14 bases. Germline CDR1 is SNHLY and CDR2 is FYNNEI. This CDR3 comprises 14 residues. CDR3 nucleotide sequence: TGTGCCAGCAGTGACTCGGAGGGGGAATATACGCAGTATTTT. Its translation: CASSDSEGEYTQYF. Filled out from reference TRBV2 and TRBJ2-3, the complete variable domain reads EPEVTQTPSHQVTQMGQEVILRCVPISNHLYFYWYRQILGQKVEFLVSFYNNEISEKSEIFDDQFSVERPDGSNFTLKIRSTKLEDSAMYFCASSDSEGEYTQYFGPGTRLTVL.